The 16 T cell receptor beta chains in this list originate from one sample, sequenced in a study of early T cells in non-severe SARS-CoV-2 infection. A single record per CDR3 protein comes from TCRdb applying MiXCR to the 5' RACE reads. The sample holds tens of thousands of distinct CDR3 sequences, approximately 11% seen once. Sequencing used whole blood. The receptors shown here come from an adult who was a healthcare worker with PCR-confirmed SARS-CoV-2 infection or an uninfected control (not recorded which).

This clonotype occurred a few times. This chain joins TRBV7-6 and TRBJ2-1; TRBD2 matches at 14 bases. The CDR3 consists of 16 residues. With 2 bases clipped from V and 10 bases from J, the junction kept 7 bases outside the gene matches. Germline loops: CDR1 SGHVS, CDR2 FNYEAQ. The CDR3 nucleotides read TGTGCCAGCAGCTTATGGGGACTAGCGGGAGTCGGGGAGCAGTTCTTC. Its translation is CASSLWGLAGVGEQFF. Based on the CDR3 plus reference TRBV7-6 and TRBJ2-1, the full variable domain is GAGVSQSPRYKVTKRGQDVALRCDPISGHVSLYWYRQALGQGPEFLTYFNYEAQQDKSGLPNDRFSAERPEGSISTLTIQRTEQRDSAMYRCASSLWGLAGVGEQFFGPGTRLTVL.

V is TRBV7-8 and J is TRBJ2-1; 7 bases fit TRBD2. The CDR3 covers 13 residues. CDR1 SGHVS and CDR2 FQNEAQ come from the germline V gene. V was clipped by 4 bases and J by 4 bases; unmatched bases: 1. The CDR3 nucleotides read TGTGCCAGCAGCTCGGGACTATACAATGAGCAGTTCTTC. This codes for CASSSGLYNEQFF.

This clonotype was seen more than once but under ten times. The chain carries TRBV7-2 and TRBJ2-3; D possibly corresponds to TRBD2 (5 bases). The CDR3 is made up of 14 amino acids. In germline, CDR1 is SGHTA, CDR2 FQGNSA. V was pared by 1 base and J by 4 bases, with 9 bases between. The CDR3 loop reads CASSLGFGADTQYF. CDR3 coding DNA: TGTGCCAGCAGCTTAGGCTTCGGGGCAGATACGCAGTATTTT.

This clonotype was observed many times. The chain carries TRBV7-2 and TRBJ2-7; no reliable D call. Germline V gives CDR1 SGHTA, CDR2 FQGNSA. V lost 4 bases to trimming and J lost 2 bases, with 15 bases between them. This CDR3 is 15 amino acids long. The CDR3, as DNA: TGTGCCAGCAGCTATATGGAAGACGTTGCCTACGAGCAGTACTTC. Translating it yields CASSYMEDVAYEQYF.

This clonotype has ten or more counts. The chain couples TRBV20-1 to TRBJ1-2, with D tentatively TRBD1 (6 bases). Trimming cost V 4 bases and J 14 bases, with 17 bases left between them. Germline V gives CDR1 DFQATT, CDR2 SNEGSKA (reference sequence). This CDR3 spans 11 amino acids. The CDR3 protein is CSAKTTGRGTF. Written as DNA, the CDR3 is TGCAGTGCTAAGACGACAGGCCGAGGGACCTTC.

V and J are TRBV7-2 and TRBJ1-1; maybe TRBD1 (6 bases). V was pared by 1 base and J by 4 bases, with 7 bases between. The CDR3 is made up of 13 amino acids. Germline CDR1 is SGHTA and CDR2 is FQGNSA. CDR3 DNA sequence: TGTGCCAGCAGCTTAGAACAGGGCACTGAAGCTTTCTTT. It yields the protein CASSLEQGTEAFF. The complete variable domain, with remaining parts taken from reference TRBV7-2 and TRBJ1-1, reads GAGVSQSPSNKVTEKGKDVELRCDPISGHTALYWYRQSLGQGLEFLIYFQGNSAPDKSGLPSDRFSAERTGGSVSTLTIQRTQQEDSAVYLCASSLEQGTEAFFGQGTRLTVV.

This clonotype showed up many times. V and J are TRBV6-6 and TRBJ2-2, with 11 bases identical to TRBD1. Germline V gene data show CDR1 as MNHNY and CDR2 as SVGAGI (reference sequence). V was pared by 3 bases and J by 7 bases, with 7 bases of the junction left unmatched. CDR3 size: 16 residues. The CDR3 DNA is TGTGCCAGCAGTTATGGGACAGGGGGTAATCGCGGGGAGCTGTTTTTT. This codes for CASSYGTGGNRGELFF.

This rearrangement joins TRBV25-1 to TRBJ1-2; a weak D match, TRBD1 (6 bases). Germline CDR1 and CDR2: MGHDK and SYGVNS. Deletions cut 4 bases from V and 2 bases from J, with 17 bases between. This CDR3 has 16 amino acids. The DNA of the CDR3 is TGTGCCAGCAGTGGCCGGGACACAGAGAAGAACTATGGCTACACCTTC. Its protein is CASSGRDTEKNYGYTF.

This clonotype turned up a few times. CDR3 DNA sequence: TGCGCCAGCAGCTTGGGGCACTCCGTGAGCTCTGGAAACACCATATATTTT. This gives the protein CASSLGHSVSSGNTIYF. The genes are TRBV5-1 and TRBJ1-3, with D unclear. Per germline, CDR1 SGHRS and CDR2 YFSETQ. The CDR3 runs to 17 residues. Trimming left V 0 bases short and J 0 bases short, with 13 bases between.

The sample holds many counts of this clonotype. The gene calls are TRBV19 and TRBJ1-5; 7 nucleotides align to TRBD1. There are 15 residues in the CDR3. J was trimmed by 7 bases and V by 4 bases; bases with no gene match: 10. The V gene's germline CDR1 is LNHDA and CDR2 SQIVND (reference sequence). CDR3 sequence (DNA): TGTGCCAGTAGTAACCCAGACAGGGTTGAACAGCCCCAGCATTTT. It is translated as CASSNPDRVEQPQHF.

This clonotype was detected many times. The chain couples TRBV5-1 to TRBJ1-2; TRBD1 matches at 9 bases. The CDR3 runs to 14 residues. V shed 4 bases and J 3 bases; nucleotides not matched to a gene: 4. Germline V gene sequence: CDR1 SGHRS, CDR2 YFSETQ. DNA for the CDR3: TGCGCCAGCAGCACGTGGACAGGGGACTATGGCTACACCTTC. Translation gives CASSTWTGDYGYTF.

The chain links TRBV14 to TRBJ2-3, with D possibly TRBD1 on 5 matching bases. V was pared by 3 bases and J by 1 base, with 14 bases between. Germline V gene data show CDR1 as SGHDN and CDR2 as FVKESK. The CDR3 runs to 16 residues. CDR3 protein: CASSHFTGPRTDTQYF. DNA of the CDR3: TGTGCCAGCAGCCATTTCACAGGACCACGCACAGATACGCAGTATTTT.

This rearrangement joins TRBV18 to TRBJ2-7; D gene unclear. This CDR3 has 15 amino acids. Germline loops: CDR1 KGHSH, CDR2 LQKENI. Between the trimmed V and J ends, which lost 1 base and 3 bases, there was a span of 13 bases. The CDR3: CASSPLGREHYEQYF. The CDR3 DNA sequence: TGTGCCAGCTCACCACTCGGCAGAGAACACTACGAGCAGTACTTC.

This clonotype was picked up many times. This rearrangement joins TRBV11-2 to TRBJ2-2, with 8 bases aligning to TRBD2. The V gene end was trimmed by 3 bases and the J gene end by 4 bases; junction bases not matched to a gene: 10. The CDR3 length is 17 residues. Per the germline V gene, CDR1 is SGHAT and CDR2 is FQNNGV. CDR3 sequence reads: CASSFREGAGSTGELFF. The CDR3 region has the DNA TGTGCCAGCAGCTTTCGGGAGGGAGCCGGTAGCACCGGGGAGCTGTTTTTT.

There are a few counts of this clonotype. The chain has TRBV4-2 and TRBJ2-5; 11 bases map to TRBD1. Germline V gene sequence: CDR1 LGHNA, CDR2 YNFKEQ. The junction had 4 bases not matched to a gene; V was cut back by 2 bases and J by 2 bases. The CDR3 has 16 residues. CDR3 bases: TGTGCCAGCAGCCAAATGGGACAGGGGGAACAAGAGACCCAGTACTTC. It specifies CASSQMGQGEQETQYF.

This clonotype has more than one count but fewer than ten. The gene calls are TRBV11-1 and TRBJ1-1, with unresolved D. In germline, CDR1 is SGHAT, CDR2 FQDESV (reference sequence). Trimming removed 2 bases at V and 5 bases at J, with 9 bases between. The CDR3 length is 13 residues. The CDR3 DNA is TGTGCCAGCAGCTTAAAGACCCGGACTGAAGCTTTCTTT. This gives the protein CASSLKTRTEAFF.